A single sample is the source of the 15 T cell receptor beta chains below, sequenced in a study of neurological immune-mediated disorders. Sample time point: longitudinal time-point 3. TCRdb reprocessed the 5' RACE reads via MiXCR and lists one record per CDR3 protein. The sample consists of roughly 50,000 distinct CDR3 sequences, about 12% of them appearing once. Source material: PBMCs. These receptors all stem from a male donor with HTLV-1-associated myelopathy (HAM/TSP).

This clonotype was observed many times. The chain couples TRBV11-2 to TRBJ2-5, with D possibly being TRBD1 (6 bases). The CDR3 has 14 amino acids. CDR1 is SGHAT, CDR2 FQNNGV, per germline. Deletions cut 5 bases from V and 5 bases from J, with 15 bases between. The CDR3 DNA reads as TGTGCCAGCAGCGACAGGCAGGGGTGGGAGACCCAGTACTTC. Translated: CASSDRQGWETQYF. Full variable domain (remainder filled in from reference TRBV11-2 and TRBJ2-5): EAGVAQSPRYKIIEKRQSVAFWCNPISGHATLYWYQQILGQGPKLLIQFQNNGVVDDSQLPKDRFSAERLKGVDSTLKIQPAKLEDSAVYLCASSDRQGWETQYFGPGTRLLVL.

This clonotype was detected only a few times. The V gene is TRBV11-2, the J gene TRBJ2-1, with a weak D call TRBD1 (5 bases). Trimming shortened V by 1 base and J by 8 bases, and 12 bases separated the two germline ends. The V gene's germline CDR1 is SGHAT and CDR2 FQNNGV. The CDR3 runs to 14 residues. Here the CDR3 DNA reads TGTGCCAGCAGCTTAGTAGTAGGGGTGGATGAGCAGTTCTTC. Translated, it gives CASSLVVGVDEQFF. Using reference TRBV11-2 and TRBJ2-1 for the parts outside the CDR3, the full variable domain is EAGVAQSPRYKIIEKRQSVAFWCNPISGHATLYWYQQILGQGPKLLIQFQNNGVVDDSQLPKDRFSAERLKGVDSTLKIQPAKLEDSAVYLCASSLVVGVDEQFFGPGTRLTVL.

The V call is TRBV14, the J call TRBJ2-7, with D possibly matching TRBD1 (6 bases). CDR1 SGHDN and CDR2 FVKESK come from the germline V gene. The CDR3 extends over 13 amino acids. V dropped 2 bases and J dropped 5 bases, with 10 bases sitting between them. CDR3 residues: CASSQRTANEQYF. The CDR3 DNA reads TGTGCCAGCAGCCAACGGACAGCGAACGAGCAGTACTTC.

Concerning this clonotype itself: Just one base apart from a much larger clone, this may be a read error. V gene TRBV5-1 combines with J gene TRBJ2-3; D is undetermined. This CDR3 is built from 13 residues. Germline lookup yields CDR1 SGHRS and CDR2 YFSETQ. The CDR3 loop is CDSSFLDSDTQYF. CDR3 in DNA: TGCGACAGCAGCTTCCTTGACTCAGATACGCAGTATTTT.

There are many counts of this clonotype. The J gene is TRBJ1-2, the V gene TRBV5-1; unclear D gene. V lost 0 bases and J 4 bases, leaving 10 bases between the germline ends. Germline CDR1 and CDR2: SGHRS and YFSETQ. CDR3 length: 14 amino acids. CDR3 DNA: TGCGCCAGCAGCTTGGATGGGCTAGGCTATGGCTACACCTTC. Its translation is CASSLDGLGYGYTF. Looking up the rest from reference TRBV5-1 and TRBJ1-2 gives the full variable domain: KAGVTQTPRYLIKTRGQQVTLSCSPISGHRSVSWYQQTPGQGLQFLFEYFSETQRNKGNFPGRFSGRQFSNSRSEMNVSTLELGDSALYLCASSLDGLGYGYTFGSGTRLTVV.

A note on this clonotype: Germline and junction disagree at one end, which may indicate a read error. The V call is TRBV24-1, the J call TRBJ2-3; possibly TRBD2 for D (6 bases). Germline V gene lookup returns CDR1 KGHDR and CDR2 SFDVKD. The CDR3 consists of 16 residues. The CDR3 DNA follows: TGTGTCACCAGTAAACTCGGTGGCGGGGCCACAGATACGCGGTATTTT. This encodes CVTSKLGGGATDTRYF.

This clonotype appeared many times. The chain recombines TRBV27 with TRBJ2-7; either TRBD1 or TRBD2 may fit D (5 bases each). The CDR3 contains 14 residues. V was pared by 5 bases and J by 4 bases, with 15 bases between. Germline CDR1 MNHEY, CDR2 SMNVEV (reference sequence). The DNA of the CDR3 is TGTGCCAGCAGTCCCAGGGACCCCCTTTACGAGCAGTACTTC. Its translation: CASSPRDPLYEQYF.

The chain recombines TRBV20-1 with TRBJ2-3; TRBD2 matches 9 bases. Trimming took 8 bases from V and 5 from J; bases not matched to a gene: 14. Germline CDR1 reads DFQATT; CDR2 reads SNEGSKA (reference sequence). This CDR3 has 15 residues. The chain's CDR3 is CSIDGRTSVRDTQYF. The CDR3 DNA follows: TGCAGTATTGACGGGAGGACTAGCGTGCGAGATACGCAGTATTTT.

This clonotype was detected ten times or more. This chain links TRBV2 with TRBJ1-1; D may be TRBD1 (6 bases). This CDR3 contains 10 residues. Trimming removed 8 bases at V and 10 bases at J, with 11 bases between. Germline loops: CDR1 SNHLY, CDR2 FYNNEI. This CDR3 reads CASDGGRAFF. CDR3 nucleotide sequence: TGTGCCAGCGACGGGGGGCGAGCTTTCTTT.

The V gene is TRBV20-1, the J gene TRBJ2-7; 10 bases fit TRBD2. After removal of 6 bases from V and 2 bases from J, the junction contained 16 bases not matched to a gene. CDR1 and CDR2 (germline): DFQATT, SNEGSKA (reference sequence). The CDR3 is 17 residues long. CDR3 loop: CSAESPGTSVVPYEQYF. The CDR3 DNA sequence: TGCAGTGCCGAGAGCCCGGGGACTAGCGTGGTTCCCTACGAGCAGTACTTC.

This clonotype was seen many times. The V call is TRBV14, the J call TRBJ2-7, with D tentatively TRBD1 (5 bases). This CDR3 spans 13 amino acids. Germline V gene data show CDR1 as SGHDN and CDR2 as FVKESK. Between the trimmed V and J ends, which lost 4 bases and 3 bases, there was a span of 10 bases. The CDR3 DNA reads TGTGCCAGCAGCCCGTTCGACAGCTACGAGCAGTACTTC. This codes for CASSPFDSYEQYF.

This clonotype was picked up many times. This chain connects TRBV7-8 to TRBJ1-5; 8 positions match TRBD1. The CDR3 has 15 amino acids. With V trimmed by 8 bases and J by 2 bases, 8 bases remained unmatched. Germline V lookup: CDR1 SGHVS, CDR2 FQNEAQ. The CDR3 region is CASGPRTGRNQPQHF. In nucleotides, the CDR3 is TGTGCCAGCGGACCTAGGACAGGGCGCAATCAGCCCCAGCATTTT.

This clonotype was detected ten times or more. V usage is TRBV4-3 and J usage is TRBJ1-2; TRBD1 aligns across 8 bases. Looked up from germline, CDR1 is LGHNA and CDR2 is YSLEER. The CDR3 spans 16 residues. V shed 0 bases and J 2 bases; nucleotides not matched to a gene: 5. The CDR3 DNA reads TGCGCCAGCAGCCAAGATTCCGGGACAGGAAACTATGGCTACACCTTC. It codes for CASSQDSGTGNYGYTF.

This clonotype occurred many times. The rearrangement uses TRBV27 and TRBJ2-1; tentative D call: TRBD2 (7 bases). Trimming removed 6 bases from V and 0 bases from J, with 21 bases in between. Germline loops: CDR1 MNHEY, CDR2 SMNVEV (reference sequence). This CDR3 spans 18 amino acids. CDR3 loop: CASRHRGSGGHSYNEQFF. The CDR3 DNA is TGTGCCAGCAGGCATAGAGGATCGGGGGGCCACTCCTACAATGAGCAGTTCTTC.

This clonotype has at least ten counts. V and J are TRBV7-3 and TRBJ1-2; D remains ambiguous. CDR3 length: 14 amino acids. Trimming cost V 5 bases and J 8 bases, with 18 bases left between them. Germline assignment: CDR1 SGHTA and CDR2 FQGTGA. The CDR3 DNA reads TGTGCCAGCAGCCAAGTATCGGGATCGGGGGGCTACACCTTC. Amino acids: CASSQVSGSGGYTF.